This T cell receptor (beta chain) was observed in a study of shared clonotypes between healthy human individuals. Study-wide results and limits: The study sampled only blood, and tissue repertoires likely differ.

PCR replicates from unsorted PBMC used around 320 ng DNA, and this amount was tens of thousands of T cell genomes. TCRdb's table, derived via immunoSEQ multiplex PCR, lists solely in-frame clones and lacks some. The table shows about 490,000 clones, with 70% to 80% occurring only once. Worth noting for this clone: Antigen specificity is unknown.

This TCR was recovered from a woman aged 40 to 55 in good health. Some clones in this sample may be carry-over from other donors' samples. Specimen: PBMCs.

The CDR3 nucleotides are TGTGCCAGCAGTTCCACCCAAGCTTCCCTCTACGAGCAGTACTTC. This sequence encodes CASSSTQASLYEQYF. The chain carries TRBV28 and TRBJ2-7; D unclear. This CDR3 has 15 amino acids. V lost 4 bases and J 3 bases, leaving 16 bases between the germline ends. The V gene's germline CDR1 is MDHEN and CDR2 SYDVKM.